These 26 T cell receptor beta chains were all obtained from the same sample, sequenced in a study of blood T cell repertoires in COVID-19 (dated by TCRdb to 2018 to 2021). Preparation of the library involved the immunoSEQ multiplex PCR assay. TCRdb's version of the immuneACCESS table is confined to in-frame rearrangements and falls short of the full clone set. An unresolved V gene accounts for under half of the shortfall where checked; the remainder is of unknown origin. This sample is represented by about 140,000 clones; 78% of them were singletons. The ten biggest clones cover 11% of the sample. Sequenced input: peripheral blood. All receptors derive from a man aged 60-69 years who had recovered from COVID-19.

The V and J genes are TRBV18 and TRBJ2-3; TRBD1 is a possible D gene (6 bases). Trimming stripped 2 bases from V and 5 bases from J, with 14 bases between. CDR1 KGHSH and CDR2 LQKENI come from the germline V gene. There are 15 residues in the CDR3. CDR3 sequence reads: CASSPSVLGGDTQYF. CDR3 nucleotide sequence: TGTGCCAGCTCACCATCGGTTCTAGGGGGAGATACGCAGTATTTT.

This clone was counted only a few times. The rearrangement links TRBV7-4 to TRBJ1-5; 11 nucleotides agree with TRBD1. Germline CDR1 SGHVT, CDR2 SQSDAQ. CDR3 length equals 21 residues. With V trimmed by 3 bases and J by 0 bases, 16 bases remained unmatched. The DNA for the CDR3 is TGTGCCAGCAGCTTCGGTCCCGGACAGGGGGCCTTTTTTTATAGCAATCAGCCCCAGCATTTT. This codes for CASSFGPGQGAFFYSNQPQHF.

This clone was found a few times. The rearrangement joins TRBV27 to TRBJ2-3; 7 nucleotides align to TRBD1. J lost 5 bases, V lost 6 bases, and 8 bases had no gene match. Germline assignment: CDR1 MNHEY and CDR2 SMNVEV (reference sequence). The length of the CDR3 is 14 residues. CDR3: CASRADRVGDTQYF. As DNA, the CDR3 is TGTGCCAGCAGAGCCGACAGGGTAGGAGATACGCAGTATTTT.

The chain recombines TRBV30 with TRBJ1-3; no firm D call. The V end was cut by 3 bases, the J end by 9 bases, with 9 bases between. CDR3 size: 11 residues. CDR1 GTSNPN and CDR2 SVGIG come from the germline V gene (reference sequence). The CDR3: CAWSTGVTIYF. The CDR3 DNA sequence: TGTGCCTGGAGCACCGGGGTCACCATATATTTT.

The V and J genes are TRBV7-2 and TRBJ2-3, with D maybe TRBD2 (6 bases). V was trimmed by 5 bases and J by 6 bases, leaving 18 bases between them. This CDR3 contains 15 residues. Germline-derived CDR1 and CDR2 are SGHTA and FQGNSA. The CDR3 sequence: CASSLFLGGPDTQYF. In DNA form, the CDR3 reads TGTGCCAGCAGCCTTTTCTTGGGAGGCCCCGATACGCAGTATTTT. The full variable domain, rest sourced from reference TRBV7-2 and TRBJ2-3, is GAGVSQSPSNKVTEKGKDVELRCDPISGHTALYWYRQSLGQGLEFLIYFQGNSAPDKSGLPSDRFSAERTGGSVSTLTIQRTQQEDSAVYLCASSLFLGGPDTQYFGPGTRLTVL.

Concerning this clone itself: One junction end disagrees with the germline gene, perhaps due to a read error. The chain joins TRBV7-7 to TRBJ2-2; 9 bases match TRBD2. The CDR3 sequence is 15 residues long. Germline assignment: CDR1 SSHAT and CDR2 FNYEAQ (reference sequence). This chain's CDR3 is CASSFGGGAAGELFF. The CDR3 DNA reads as TGTGCTAGCAGCTTCGGCGGGGGGGCCGCCGGGGAGCTGTTTTTT. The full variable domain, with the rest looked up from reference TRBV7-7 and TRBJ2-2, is GAGVSQSPRYKVTKRGQDVTLRCDPISSHATLYWYQQALGQGPEFLTYFNYEAQPDKSGLPSDRFSAERPEGSISTLTIQRTEQRDSAMYRCASSFGGGAAGELFFGEGSRLTVL.

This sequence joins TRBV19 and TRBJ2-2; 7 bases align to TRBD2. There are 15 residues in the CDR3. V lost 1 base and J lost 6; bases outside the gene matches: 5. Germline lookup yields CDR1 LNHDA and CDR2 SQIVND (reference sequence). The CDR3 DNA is TGTGCCAGTAGTATAGGCGGGACTAACTCCGGGGAGCTGTTTTTT. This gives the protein CASSIGGTNSGELFF.

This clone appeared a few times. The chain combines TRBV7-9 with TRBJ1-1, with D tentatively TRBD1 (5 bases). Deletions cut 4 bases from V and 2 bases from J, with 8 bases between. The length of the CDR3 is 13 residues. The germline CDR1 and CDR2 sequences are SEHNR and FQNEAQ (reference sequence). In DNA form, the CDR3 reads TGTGCCAGCAGCTCCAGGGTAAACACTGAAGCTTTCTTT. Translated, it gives CASSSRVNTEAFF.

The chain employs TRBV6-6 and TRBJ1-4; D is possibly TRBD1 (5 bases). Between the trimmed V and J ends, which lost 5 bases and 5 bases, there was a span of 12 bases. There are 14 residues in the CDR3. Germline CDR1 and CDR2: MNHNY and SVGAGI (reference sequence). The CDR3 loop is CASSPRGGNEKLFF. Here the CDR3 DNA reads TGTGCCAGCAGTCCACGGGGGGGGAATGAAAAACTGTTTTTT.

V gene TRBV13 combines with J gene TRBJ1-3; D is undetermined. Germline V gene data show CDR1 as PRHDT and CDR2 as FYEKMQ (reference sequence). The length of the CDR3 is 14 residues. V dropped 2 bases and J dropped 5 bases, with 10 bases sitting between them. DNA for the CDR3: TGTGCCAGCAGCTTAAAACAGATCCGAAACACCATATATTTT. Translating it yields CASSLKQIRNTIYF. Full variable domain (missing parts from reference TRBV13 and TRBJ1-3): AAGVIQSPRHLIKEKRETATLKCYPIPRHDTVYWYQQGPGQDPQFLISFYEKMQSDKGSIPDRFSAQQFSDYHSELNMSSLELGDSALYFCASSLKQIRNTIYFGEGSWLTVV.

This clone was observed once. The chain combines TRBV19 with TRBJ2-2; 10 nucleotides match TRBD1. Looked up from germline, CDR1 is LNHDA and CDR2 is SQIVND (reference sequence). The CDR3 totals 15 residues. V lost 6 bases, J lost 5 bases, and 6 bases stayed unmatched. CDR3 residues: CASSPGTGETGELFF. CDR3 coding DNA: TGTGCCAGTAGCCCTGGGACAGGGGAAACCGGGGAGCTGTTTTTT.

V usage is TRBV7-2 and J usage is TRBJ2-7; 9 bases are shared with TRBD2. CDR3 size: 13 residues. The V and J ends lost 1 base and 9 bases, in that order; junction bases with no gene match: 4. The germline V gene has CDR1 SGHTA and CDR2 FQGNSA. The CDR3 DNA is TGTGCCAGCAGCTTAGAGCGGGAGGTAGGGCAGTACTTC. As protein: CASSLEREVGQYF.

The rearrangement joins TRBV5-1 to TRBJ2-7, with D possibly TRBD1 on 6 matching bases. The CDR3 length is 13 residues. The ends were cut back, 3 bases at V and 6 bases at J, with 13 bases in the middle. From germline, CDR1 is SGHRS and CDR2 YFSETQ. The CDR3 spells CASSSTGHGEQYF. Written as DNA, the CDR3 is TGCGCCAGCAGCTCGACAGGACATGGCGAGCAGTACTTC.

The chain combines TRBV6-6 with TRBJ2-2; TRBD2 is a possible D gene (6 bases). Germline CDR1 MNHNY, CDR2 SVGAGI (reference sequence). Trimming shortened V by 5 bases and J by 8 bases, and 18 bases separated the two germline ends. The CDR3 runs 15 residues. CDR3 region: CASSVSATRGGELFF. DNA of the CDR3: TGTGCCAGCAGTGTTTCAGCGACCCGGGGGGGGGAGCTGTTTTTT.

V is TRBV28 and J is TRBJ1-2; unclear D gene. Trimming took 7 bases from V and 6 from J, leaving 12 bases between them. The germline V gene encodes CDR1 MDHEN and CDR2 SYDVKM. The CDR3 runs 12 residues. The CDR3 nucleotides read TGTGCCAGCACAACAGCGGGGAATGGCTACACCTTC. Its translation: CASTTAGNGYTF.

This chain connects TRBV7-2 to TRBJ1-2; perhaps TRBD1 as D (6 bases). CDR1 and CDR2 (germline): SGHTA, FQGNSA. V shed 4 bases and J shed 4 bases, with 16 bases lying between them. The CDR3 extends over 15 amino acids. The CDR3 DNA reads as TGTGCCAGCAGCTCCGCTCCAGGGGAAGGCTATGGCTACACCTTC. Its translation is CASSSAPGEGYGYTF.

Here the CDR3 reads CASTRSLVTKETQYF. The CDR3, as DNA: TGTGCCAGCACCCGGTCCCTTGTCACTAAAGAGACCCAGTACTTC. This sequence joins TRBV7-2 and TRBJ2-5; D gene unclear. V lost 7 bases, J lost 3 bases, and 18 bases lay in between. The germline gives CDR1 SGHTA, CDR2 FQGNSA. The CDR3 has 15 amino acids.

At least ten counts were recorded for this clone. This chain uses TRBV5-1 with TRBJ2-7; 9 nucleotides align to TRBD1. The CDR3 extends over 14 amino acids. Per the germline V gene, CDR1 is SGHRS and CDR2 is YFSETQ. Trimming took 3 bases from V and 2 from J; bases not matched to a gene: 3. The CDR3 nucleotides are TGCGCCAGCAGCTACGGACAGGGGACCTACGAGCAGTACTTC. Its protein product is CASSYGQGTYEQYF.

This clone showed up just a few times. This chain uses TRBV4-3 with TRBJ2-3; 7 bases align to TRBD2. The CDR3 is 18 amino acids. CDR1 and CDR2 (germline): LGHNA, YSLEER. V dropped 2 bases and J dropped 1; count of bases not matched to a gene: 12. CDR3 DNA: TGCGCCAGCAGCCAATCTTTGGGCCCGGGGAGGGGCACAGATACGCAGTATTTT. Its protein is CASSQSLGPGRGTDTQYF.

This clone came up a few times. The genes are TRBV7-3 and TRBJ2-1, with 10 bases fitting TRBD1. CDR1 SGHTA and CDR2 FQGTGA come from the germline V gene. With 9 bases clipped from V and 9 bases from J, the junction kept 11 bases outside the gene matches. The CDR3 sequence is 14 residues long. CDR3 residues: CASARDRGSGEQFF. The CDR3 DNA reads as TGTGCCAGTGCACGGGACAGGGGCTCGGGTGAGCAGTTCTTC.

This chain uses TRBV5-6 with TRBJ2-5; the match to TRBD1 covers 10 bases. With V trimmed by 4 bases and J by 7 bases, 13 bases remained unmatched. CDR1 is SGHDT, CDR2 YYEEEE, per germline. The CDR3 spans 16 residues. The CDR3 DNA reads TGTGCCAGCAGCACCGCCGGGACAGGGGTATTGGGGACCCAGTACTTC. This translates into CASSTAGTGVLGTQYF.

The CDR3 coding sequence is TGTGCCAGCAGCCTACGGGAGCGGGAGGAGGGCGGGGAGCTGTTTTTT. This encodes CASSLREREEGGELFF. The rearrangement uses TRBV7-3 and TRBJ2-2; 9 bases fit TRBD2. After removal of 5 bases from V and 7 bases from J, the junction contained 11 bases not matched to a gene. The CDR3 loop spans 16 amino acids. The germline gives CDR1 SGHTA, CDR2 FQGTGA.

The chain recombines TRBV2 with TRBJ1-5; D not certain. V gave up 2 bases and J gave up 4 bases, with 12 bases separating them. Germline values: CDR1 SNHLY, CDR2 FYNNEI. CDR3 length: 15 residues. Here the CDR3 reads CASSESMGRNQPQHF. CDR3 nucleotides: TGTGCCAGCAGTGAATCGATGGGGAGGAATCAGCCCCAGCATTTT.

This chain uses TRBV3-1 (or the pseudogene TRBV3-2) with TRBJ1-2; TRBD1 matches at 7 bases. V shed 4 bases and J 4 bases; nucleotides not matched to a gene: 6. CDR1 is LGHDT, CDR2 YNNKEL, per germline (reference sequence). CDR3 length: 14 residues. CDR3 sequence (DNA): TGTGCCAGCAGCCGAGAACAGGGGCGCTATGGCTACACCTTC. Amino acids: CASSREQGRYGYTF.

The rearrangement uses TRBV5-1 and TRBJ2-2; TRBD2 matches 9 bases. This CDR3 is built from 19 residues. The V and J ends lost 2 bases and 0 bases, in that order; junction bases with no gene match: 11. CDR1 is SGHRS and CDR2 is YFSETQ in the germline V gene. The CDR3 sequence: CASSLPGTSSLANTGELFF. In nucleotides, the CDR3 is TGCGCCAGCAGCTTACCCGGGACTAGCTCTCTCGCGAACACCGGGGAGCTGTTTTTT.

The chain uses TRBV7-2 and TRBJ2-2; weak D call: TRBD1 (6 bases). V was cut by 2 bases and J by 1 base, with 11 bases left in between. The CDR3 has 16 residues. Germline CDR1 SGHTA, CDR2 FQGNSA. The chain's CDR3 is CASSLFSDRNTGELFF. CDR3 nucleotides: TGTGCCAGCAGCTTATTCTCGGACAGGAACACCGGGGAGCTGTTTTTT.